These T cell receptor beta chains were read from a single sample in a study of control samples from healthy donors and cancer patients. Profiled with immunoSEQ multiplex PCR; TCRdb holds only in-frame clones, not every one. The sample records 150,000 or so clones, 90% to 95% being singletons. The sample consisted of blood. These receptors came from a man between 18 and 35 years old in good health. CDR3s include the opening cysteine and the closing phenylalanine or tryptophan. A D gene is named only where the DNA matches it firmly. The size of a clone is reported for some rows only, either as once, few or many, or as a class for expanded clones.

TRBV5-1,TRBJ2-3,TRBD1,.,CASSSPDFRQGASDTQYF,TGCGCCAGCAGCTCGCCGGACTTCAGACAGGGGGCATCAGATACGCAGTATTTT
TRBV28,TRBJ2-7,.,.,CASSLSRYEQYF,TGTGCCAGCAGCCTTTCACGCTACGAGCAGTACTTC
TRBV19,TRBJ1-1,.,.,CATEDRGLKRDTEAFF,TGTGCCACCGAAGACCGAGGCCTCAAGCGGGACACTGAAGCTTTCTTT
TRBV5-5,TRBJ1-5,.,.,CASSLVKIGNQPQHF,TGTGCCAGCAGCTTGGTAAAAATAGGCAATCAGCCCCAGCATTTT
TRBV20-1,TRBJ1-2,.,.,CSARDTGYTF,TGCAGTGCAAGGGATACGGGCTACACCTTC
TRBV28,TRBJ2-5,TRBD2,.,CASSPGLAGVETQYF,TGTGCCAGCAGCCCGGGACTAGCGGGAGTTGAGACCCAGTACTTC
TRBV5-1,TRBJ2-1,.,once,CASSLRFTSSYNEQFF,TGCGCCAGCAGCTTGAGGTTTACAAGCTCCTACAATGAGCAGTTCTTC
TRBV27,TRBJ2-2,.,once,CASIGGRNTGELFF,TGTGCCAGTATTGGGGGTCGGAACACCGGGGAGCTGTTTTTT
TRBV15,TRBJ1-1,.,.,CATSRDIGGVNTEAFF,TGTGCCACCAGCAGAGATATTGGAGGGGTGAACACTGAAGCTTTCTTT
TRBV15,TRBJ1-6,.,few,CATSGWGDNSPLHF,TGTGCCACCAGCGGGTGGGGGGACAATTCACCCCTCCACTTT
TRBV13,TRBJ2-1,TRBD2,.,CASSPAPGLAYSYNEQFF,TGTGCCAGCAGCCCGGCCCCGGGACTAGCTTACTCCTACAATGAGCAGTTCTTC
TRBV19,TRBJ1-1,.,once,CASTVDRWTEAFF,TGTGCCAGTACAGTCGACAGGTGGACTGAAGCTTTCTTT
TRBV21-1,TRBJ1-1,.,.,CASRGGIGSMGNTEAFF,TGTGCCAGCAGGGGGGGAATTGGGTCCATGGGGAACACTGAAGCTTTCTTT
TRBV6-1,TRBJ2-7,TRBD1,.,CASSEPGQGAYEQYF,TGTGCCAGCAGTGAACCGGGACAGGGGGCCTACGAGCAGTACTTC
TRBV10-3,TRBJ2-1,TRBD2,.,CAISETGLAGVTGEQFF,TGTGCCATCAGTGAGACCGGACTAGCGGGAGTAACTGGTGAGCAGTTCTTC
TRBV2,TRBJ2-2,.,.,CASSEIAPTGELFF,TGTGCCAGCAGTGAAATCGCGCCCACCGGGGAGCTGTTTTTT
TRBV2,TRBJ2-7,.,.,CASKVGAYEQYF,TGTGCCAGCAAGGTAGGGGCCTACGAGCAGTACTTC
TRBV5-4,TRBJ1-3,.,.,CASSLEGNIQGNTIYF,TGTGCCAGCAGCTTAGAGGGGAACATACAGGGAAACACCATATATTTT
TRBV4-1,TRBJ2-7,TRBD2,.,CASSQGGLARNYEQYF,TGCGCCAGCAGCCAAGGTGGACTAGCGAGAAACTACGAGCAGTACTTC
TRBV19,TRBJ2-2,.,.,CASSIEVTGELFF,TGTGCCAGTAGTATTGAGGTTACCGGGGAGCTGTTTTTT
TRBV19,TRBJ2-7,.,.,CASSRDSYEQYF,TGTGCCAGTAGTAGGGATAGCTACGAGCAGTACTTC
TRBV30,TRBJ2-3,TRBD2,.,CAWSVTLSTSGSATQYF,TGTGCCTGGAGTGTAACCCTTTCGACTAGCGGGAGCGCTACGCAGTATTTT
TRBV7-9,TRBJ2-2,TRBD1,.,CASSLADRGLWNTGELFF,TGTGCCAGCAGCTTAGCCGACAGGGGGCTCTGGAACACCGGGGAGCTGTTTTTT
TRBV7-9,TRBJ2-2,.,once,CASSFSTTYTGELFF,TGTGCCAGCAGCTTTTCCACGACTTACACCGGGGAGCTGTTTTTT
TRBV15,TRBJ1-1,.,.,CATSRDRSQGLATEAFF,TGTGCCACCAGCAGAGATCGATCCCAGGGCCTAGCCACTGAAGCTTTCTTT
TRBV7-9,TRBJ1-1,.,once,CASSLGPGTDTEAFF,TGTGCCAGCAGCTTAGGGCCAGGGACGGACACTGAAGCTTTCTTT
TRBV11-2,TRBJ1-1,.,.,CASSLDHQGWAEAFF,TGTGCCAGCAGCTTAGATCATCAGGGCTGGGCTGAAGCTTTCTTT
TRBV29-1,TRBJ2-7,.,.,CSVEGQTYEQYF,TGCAGCGTTGAAGGACAGACCTACGAGCAGTACTTC
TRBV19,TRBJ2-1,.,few,CASSIAWGRHNEQFF,TGTGCCAGTAGTATAGCGTGGGGACGCCACAATGAGCAGTTCTTC
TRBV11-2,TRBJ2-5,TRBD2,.,CASSLGGLVNQETQYF,TGTGCCAGCAGCTTAGGGGGACTAGTAAACCAAGAGACCCAGTACTTC
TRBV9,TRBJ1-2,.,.,CASSVGAGYTF,TGTGCCAGCAGCGTAGGAGCTGGCTACACCTTC
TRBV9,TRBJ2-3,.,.,CASSVFPSTDTQYF,TGTGCCAGCAGCGTATTCCCTAGCACAGATACGCAGTATTTT
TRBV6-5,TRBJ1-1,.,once,CASSYLGRKGTEAFF,TGTGCCAGCAGTTACTTGGGTCGCAAGGGGACTGAAGCTTTCTTT
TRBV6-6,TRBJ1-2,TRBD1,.,CASTPTGEGYGYTF,TGTGCCAGCACCCCTACAGGGGAAGGCTATGGCTACACCTTC
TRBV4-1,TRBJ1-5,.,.,CASSQETANQPQHF,TGCGCCAGCAGCCAAGAGACGGCCAATCAGCCCCAGCATTTT
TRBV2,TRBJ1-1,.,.,CASSEGAREAFF,TGTGCCAGCAGTGAGGGGGCCCGGGAAGCTTTCTTT
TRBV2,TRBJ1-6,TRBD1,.,CASSVDRGPSPLHF,TGTGCCAGCAGTGTAGACAGGGGGCCTTCACCCCTCCACTTT
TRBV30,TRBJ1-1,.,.,CAWKVGVNTEAFF,TGTGCCTGGAAGGTCGGAGTGAACACTGAAGCTTTCTTT
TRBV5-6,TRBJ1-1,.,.,CASSLLTRGGTEAFF,TGTGCCAGCAGCTTACTAACCAGGGGTGGCACTGAAGCTTTCTTT
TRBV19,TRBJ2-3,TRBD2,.,CASKLAGGPEDTQYF,TGTGCCAGCAAACTAGCGGGAGGGCCTGAAGATACGCAGTATTTT
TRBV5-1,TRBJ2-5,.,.,CASSPDGVRREETQYF,TGCGCCAGCAGCCCGGACGGAGTTCGGAGGGAGGAGACCCAGTACTTC
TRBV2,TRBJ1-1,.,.,CASSDVRGLTEAFF,TGTGCCAGCAGTGATGTCCGAGGGCTTACTGAAGCTTTCTTT
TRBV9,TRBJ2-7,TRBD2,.,CASSVGAGGPYEQYF,TGTGCCAGCAGCGTAGGGGCGGGAGGTCCCTACGAGCAGTACTTC
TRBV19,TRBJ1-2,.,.,CASSINSRDGYTF,TGTGCCAGTAGTATCAATTCCCGGGATGGCTACACCTTC
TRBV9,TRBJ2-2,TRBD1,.,CASSVVGSGGTGELFF,TGTGCCAGCAGCGTAGTAGGCTCAGGGGGCACCGGGGAGCTGTTTTTT
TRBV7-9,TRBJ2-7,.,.,CASVPPGRLEQYF,TGTGCCAGCGTACCCCCGGGTCGCTTAGAGCAGTACTTC